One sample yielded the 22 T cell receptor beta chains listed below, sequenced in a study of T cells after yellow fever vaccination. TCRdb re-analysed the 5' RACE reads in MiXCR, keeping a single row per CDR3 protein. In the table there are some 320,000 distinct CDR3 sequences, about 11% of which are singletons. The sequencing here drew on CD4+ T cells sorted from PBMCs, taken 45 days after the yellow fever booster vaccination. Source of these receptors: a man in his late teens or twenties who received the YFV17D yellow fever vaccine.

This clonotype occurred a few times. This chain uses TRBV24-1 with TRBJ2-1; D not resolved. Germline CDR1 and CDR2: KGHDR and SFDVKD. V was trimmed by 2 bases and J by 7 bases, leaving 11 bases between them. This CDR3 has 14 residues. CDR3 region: CATSDSGSGNEQFF. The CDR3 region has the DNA TGTGCCACCAGTGATTCGGGTTCGGGTAATGAGCAGTTCTTC.

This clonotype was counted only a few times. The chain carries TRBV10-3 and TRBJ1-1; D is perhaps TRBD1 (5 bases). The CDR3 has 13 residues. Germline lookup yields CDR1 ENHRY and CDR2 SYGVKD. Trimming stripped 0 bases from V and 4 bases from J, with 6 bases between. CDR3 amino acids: CAISESRGTEAFF. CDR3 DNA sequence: TGTGCCATCAGTGAGTCGAGGGGCACTGAAGCTTTCTTT.

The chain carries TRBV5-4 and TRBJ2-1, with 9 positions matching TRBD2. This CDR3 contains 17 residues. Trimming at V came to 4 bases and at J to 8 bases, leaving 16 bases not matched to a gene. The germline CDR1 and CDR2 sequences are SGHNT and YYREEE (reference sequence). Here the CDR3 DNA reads TGTGCCAGCAGCACGCCTAGCGGGGCGGGCTTTGCTCATGAGCAGTTCTTC. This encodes CASSTPSGAGFAHEQFF.

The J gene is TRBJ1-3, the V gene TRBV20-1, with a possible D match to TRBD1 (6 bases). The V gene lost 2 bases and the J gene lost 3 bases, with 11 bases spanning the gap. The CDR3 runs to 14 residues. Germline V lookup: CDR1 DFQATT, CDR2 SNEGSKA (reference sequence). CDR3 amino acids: CSARPGAGGNTIYF. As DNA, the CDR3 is TGCAGTGCTAGACCAGGGGCCGGTGGAAACACCATATATTTT.

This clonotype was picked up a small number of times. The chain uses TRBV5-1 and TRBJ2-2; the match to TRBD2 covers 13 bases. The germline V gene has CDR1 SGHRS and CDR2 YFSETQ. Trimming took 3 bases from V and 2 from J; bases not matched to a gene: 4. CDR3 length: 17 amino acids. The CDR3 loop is CASSSGTSGDNTGELFF. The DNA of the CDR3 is TGCGCCAGCAGCTCCGGGACTAGCGGGGATAACACCGGGGAGCTGTTTTTT. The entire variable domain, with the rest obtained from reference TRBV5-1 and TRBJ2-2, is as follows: KAGVTQTPRYLIKTRGQQVTLSCSPISGHRSVSWYQQTPGQGLQFLFEYFSETQRNKGNFPGRFSGRQFSNSRSEMNVSTLELGDSALYLCASSSGTSGDNTGELFFGEGSRLTVL.

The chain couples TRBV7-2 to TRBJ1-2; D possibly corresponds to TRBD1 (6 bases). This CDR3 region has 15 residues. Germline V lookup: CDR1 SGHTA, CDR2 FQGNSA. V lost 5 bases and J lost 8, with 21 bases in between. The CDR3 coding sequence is TGTGCCAGCAGCCACCGCACTATACAGGGCGGCGGCTACACCTTC. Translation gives CASSHRTIQGGGYTF.

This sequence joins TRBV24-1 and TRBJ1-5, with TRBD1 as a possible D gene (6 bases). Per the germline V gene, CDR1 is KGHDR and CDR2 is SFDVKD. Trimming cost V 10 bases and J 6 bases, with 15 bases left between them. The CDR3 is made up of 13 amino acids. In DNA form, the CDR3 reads TGTGCCACGGAACAGGGTCCCGGTCAGCCCCAGCATTTT. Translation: CATEQGPGQPQHF.

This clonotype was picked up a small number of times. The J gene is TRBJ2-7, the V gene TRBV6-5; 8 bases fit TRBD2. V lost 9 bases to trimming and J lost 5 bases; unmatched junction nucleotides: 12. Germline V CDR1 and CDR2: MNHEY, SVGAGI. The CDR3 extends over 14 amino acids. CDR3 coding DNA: TGTGCCAGTCGTGCGGGGGGCCGGGTCCACGAGCAGTACTTC. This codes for CASRAGGRVHEQYF.

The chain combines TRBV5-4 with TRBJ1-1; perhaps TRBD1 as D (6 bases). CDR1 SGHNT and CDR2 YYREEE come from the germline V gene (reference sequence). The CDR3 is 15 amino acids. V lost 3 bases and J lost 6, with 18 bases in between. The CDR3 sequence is CASSSPGQTPSEAFF. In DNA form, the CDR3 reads TGTGCCAGCAGCTCCCCGGGACAAACCCCCTCTGAAGCTTTCTTT.

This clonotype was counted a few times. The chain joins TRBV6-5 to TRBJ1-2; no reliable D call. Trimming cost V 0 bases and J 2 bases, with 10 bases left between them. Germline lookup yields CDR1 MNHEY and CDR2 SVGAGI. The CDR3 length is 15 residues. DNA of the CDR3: TGTGCCAGCAGTTACTCCGGCAGGATGAACTATGGCTACACCTTC. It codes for CASSYSGRMNYGYTF.

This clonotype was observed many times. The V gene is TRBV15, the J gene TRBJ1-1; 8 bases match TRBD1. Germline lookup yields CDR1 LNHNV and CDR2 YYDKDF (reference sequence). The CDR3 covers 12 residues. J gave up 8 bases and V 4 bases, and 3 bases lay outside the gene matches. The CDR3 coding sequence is TGTGCCACCAGCACCCGGACAGGGGAAGCTTTCTTT. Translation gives CATSTRTGEAFF.

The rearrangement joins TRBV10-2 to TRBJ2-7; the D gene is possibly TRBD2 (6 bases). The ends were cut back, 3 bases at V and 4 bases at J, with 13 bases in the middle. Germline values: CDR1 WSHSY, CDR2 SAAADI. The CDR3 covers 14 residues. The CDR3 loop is CASSEGGESYEQYF. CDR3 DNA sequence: TGCGCCAGCAGTGAAGGAGGGGAATCTTACGAGCAGTACTTC.

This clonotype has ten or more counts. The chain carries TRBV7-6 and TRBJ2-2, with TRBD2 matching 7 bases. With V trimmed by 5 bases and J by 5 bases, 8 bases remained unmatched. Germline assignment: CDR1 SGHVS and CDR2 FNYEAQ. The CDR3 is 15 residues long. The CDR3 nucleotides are TGTGCCAGCAGCCCGGGGACTACCAAAACCGGGGAGCTGTTTTTT. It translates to CASSPGTTKTGELFF.

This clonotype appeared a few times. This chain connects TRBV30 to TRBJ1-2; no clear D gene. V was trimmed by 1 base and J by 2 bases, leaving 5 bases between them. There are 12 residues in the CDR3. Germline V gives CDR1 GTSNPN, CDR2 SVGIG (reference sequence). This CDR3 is CAWSERNYGYTF. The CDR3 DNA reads TGTGCCTGGAGTGAGAGGAACTATGGCTACACCTTC.

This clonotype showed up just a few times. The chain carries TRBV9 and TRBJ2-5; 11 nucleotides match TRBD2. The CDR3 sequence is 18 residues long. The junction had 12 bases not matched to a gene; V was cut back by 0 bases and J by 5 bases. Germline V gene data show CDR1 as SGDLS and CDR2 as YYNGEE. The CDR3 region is CASSVDGSGGAPDETQYF. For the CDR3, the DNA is TGTGCCAGCAGCGTAGATGGTAGCGGGGGGGCACCCGATGAGACCCAGTACTTC.

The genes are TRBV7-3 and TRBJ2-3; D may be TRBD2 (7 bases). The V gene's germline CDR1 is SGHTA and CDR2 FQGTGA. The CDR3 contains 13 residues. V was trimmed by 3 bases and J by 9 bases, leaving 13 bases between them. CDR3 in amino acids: CASSFGGAGTQYF. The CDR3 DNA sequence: TGTGCCAGCAGCTTTGGGGGGGCAGGAACGCAGTATTTT.

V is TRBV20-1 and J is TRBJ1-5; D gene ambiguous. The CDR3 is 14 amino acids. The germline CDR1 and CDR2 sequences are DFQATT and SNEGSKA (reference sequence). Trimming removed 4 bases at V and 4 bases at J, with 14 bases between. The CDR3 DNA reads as TGCAGTGCTAAAAGGGAGGGCTCGAATCAGCCCCAGCATTTT. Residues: CSAKREGSNQPQHF.

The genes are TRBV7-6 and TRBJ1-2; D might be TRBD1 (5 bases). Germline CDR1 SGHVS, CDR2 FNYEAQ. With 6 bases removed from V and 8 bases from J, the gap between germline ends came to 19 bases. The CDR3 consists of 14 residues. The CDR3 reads CASSLDQGVGGYTF. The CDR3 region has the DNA TGTGCCAGCAGTTTGGACCAAGGGGTTGGGGGCTACACCTTC.

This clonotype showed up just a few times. As DNA, the CDR3 is TGTGCCAGCAGCCAGGGACGATTCTATGGCTACACCTTC. It translates to CASSQGRFYGYTF. The chain joins TRBV4-2 to TRBJ1-2; a possible D gene is TRBD1 (5 bases). The CDR3 sequence is 13 residues long. CDR1 is LGHNA, CDR2 YNFKEQ, per germline. V was trimmed by 3 bases and J by 4 bases, leaving 9 bases between them.

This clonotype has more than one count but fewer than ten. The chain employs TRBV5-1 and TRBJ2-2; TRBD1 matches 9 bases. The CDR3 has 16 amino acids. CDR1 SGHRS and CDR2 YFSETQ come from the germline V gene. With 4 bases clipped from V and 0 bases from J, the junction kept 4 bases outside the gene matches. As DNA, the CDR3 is TGCGCCAGCAGCCTTCGGACAGGGGCGAACACCGGGGAGCTGTTTTTT. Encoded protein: CASSLRTGANTGELFF.

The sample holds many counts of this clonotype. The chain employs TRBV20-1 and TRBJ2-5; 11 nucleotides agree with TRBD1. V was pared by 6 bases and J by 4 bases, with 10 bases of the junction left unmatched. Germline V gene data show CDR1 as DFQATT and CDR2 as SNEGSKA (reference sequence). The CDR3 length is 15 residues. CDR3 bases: TGCAGTGCCCCCAGGAGGGGACAGGGGGTAGAGACCCAGTACTTC. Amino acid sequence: CSAPRRGQGVETQYF.

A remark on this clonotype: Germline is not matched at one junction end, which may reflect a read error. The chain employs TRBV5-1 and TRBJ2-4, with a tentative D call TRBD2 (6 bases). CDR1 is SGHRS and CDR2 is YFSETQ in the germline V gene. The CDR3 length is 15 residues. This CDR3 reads CASSLSTGATNIQYF. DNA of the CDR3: TGCGCCAGCAGCTTGAGTACGGGAGCCACAAACATTCAGTACTTC.